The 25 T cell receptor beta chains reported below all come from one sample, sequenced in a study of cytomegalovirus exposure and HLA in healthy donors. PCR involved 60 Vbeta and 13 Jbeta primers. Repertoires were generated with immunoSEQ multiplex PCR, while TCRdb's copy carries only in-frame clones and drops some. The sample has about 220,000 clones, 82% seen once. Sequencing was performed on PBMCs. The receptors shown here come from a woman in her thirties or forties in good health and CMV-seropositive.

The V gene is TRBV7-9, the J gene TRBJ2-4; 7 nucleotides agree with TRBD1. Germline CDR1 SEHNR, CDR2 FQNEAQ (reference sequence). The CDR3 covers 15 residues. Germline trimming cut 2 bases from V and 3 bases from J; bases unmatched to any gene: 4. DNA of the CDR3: TGTGCCAGCAGCTTAAGACAGGGAAGCAAAAACATTCAGTACTTC. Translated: CASSLRQGSKNIQYF.

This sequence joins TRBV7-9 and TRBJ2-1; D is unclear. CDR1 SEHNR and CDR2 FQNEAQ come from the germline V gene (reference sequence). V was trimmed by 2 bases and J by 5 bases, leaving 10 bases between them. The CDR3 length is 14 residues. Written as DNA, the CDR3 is TGTGCCAGCAGCTTACTTCACTATGACAATGAGCAGTTCTTC. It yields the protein CASSLLHYDNEQFF.

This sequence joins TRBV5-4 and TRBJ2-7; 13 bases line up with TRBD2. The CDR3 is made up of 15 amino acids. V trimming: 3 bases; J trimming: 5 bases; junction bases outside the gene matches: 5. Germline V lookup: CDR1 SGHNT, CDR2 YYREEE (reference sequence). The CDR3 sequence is CASSSGTSGNDEQYF. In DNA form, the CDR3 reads TGTGCCAGCAGCTCGGGGACTAGCGGGAATGACGAGCAGTACTTC.

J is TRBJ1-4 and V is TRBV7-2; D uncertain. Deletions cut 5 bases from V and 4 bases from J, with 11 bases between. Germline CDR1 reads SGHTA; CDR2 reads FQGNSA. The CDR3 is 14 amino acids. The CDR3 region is CASSPNTINEKLFF. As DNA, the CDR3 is TGTGCCAGCAGCCCGAATACAATTAATGAAAAACTGTTTTTT.

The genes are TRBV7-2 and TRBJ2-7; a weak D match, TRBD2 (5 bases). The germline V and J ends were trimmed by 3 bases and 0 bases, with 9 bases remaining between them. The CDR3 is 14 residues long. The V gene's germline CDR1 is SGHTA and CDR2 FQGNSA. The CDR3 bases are TGTGCCAGCAGCTTTCTAGCCAGCTCCTACGAGCAGTACTTC. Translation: CASSFLASSYEQYF.

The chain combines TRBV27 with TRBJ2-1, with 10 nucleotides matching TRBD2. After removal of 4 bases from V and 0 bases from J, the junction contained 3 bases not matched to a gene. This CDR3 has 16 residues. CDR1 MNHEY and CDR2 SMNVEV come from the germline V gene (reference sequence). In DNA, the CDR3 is TGTGCCAGCAGTTGGACTAGCGGAGGCTCCTACAATGAGCAGTTCTTC. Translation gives CASSWTSGGSYNEQFF.

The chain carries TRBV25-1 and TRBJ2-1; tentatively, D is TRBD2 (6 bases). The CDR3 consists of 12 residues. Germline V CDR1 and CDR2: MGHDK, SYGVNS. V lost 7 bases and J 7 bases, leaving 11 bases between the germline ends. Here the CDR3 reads CASKGRQNEQFF. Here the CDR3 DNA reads TGTGCCAGCAAGGGGAGGCAGAATGAGCAGTTCTTC.

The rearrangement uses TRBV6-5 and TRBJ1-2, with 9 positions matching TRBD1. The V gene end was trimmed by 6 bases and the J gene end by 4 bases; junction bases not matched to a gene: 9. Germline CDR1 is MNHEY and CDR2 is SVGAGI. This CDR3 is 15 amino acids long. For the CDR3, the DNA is TGTGCCAGCAGCTACAGGGGGCAGGGTCGCTATGGCTACACCTTC. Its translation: CASSYRGQGRYGYTF.

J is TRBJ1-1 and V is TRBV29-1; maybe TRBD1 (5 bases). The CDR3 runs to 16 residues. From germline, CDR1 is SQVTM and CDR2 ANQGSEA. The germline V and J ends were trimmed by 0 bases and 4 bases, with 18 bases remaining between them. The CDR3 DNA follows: TGCAGCGTTGAAGATCCCATGGGGGAGGGAGGCACTGAAGCTTTCTTT. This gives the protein CSVEDPMGEGGTEAFF.

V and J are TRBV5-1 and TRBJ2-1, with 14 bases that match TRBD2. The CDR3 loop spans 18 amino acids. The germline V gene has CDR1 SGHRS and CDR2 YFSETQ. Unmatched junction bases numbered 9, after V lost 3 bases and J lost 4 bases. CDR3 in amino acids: CASSSANGLAGGYNEQFF. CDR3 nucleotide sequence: TGCGCCAGCAGCTCCGCTAACGGACTAGCGGGGGGATACAATGAGCAGTTCTTC. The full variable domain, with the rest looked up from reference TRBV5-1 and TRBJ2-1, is KAGVTQTPRYLIKTRGQQVTLSCSPISGHRSVSWYQQTPGQGLQFLFEYFSETQRNKGNFPGRFSGRQFSNSRSEMNVSTLELGDSALYLCASSSANGLAGGYNEQFFGPGTRLTVL.

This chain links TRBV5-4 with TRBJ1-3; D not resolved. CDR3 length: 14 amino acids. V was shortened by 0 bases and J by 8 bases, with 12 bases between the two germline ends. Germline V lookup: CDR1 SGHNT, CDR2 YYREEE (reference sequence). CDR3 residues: CASSLDSFSDTIYF. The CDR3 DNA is TGTGCCAGCAGCTTGGACAGTTTTAGTGACACCATATATTTT.

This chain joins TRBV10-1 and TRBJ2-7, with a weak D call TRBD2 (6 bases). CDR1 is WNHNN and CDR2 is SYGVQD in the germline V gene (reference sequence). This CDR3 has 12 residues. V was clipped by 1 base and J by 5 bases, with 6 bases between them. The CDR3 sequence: CASSEWGDEQYF. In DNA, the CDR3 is TGCGCCAGCAGTGAGTGGGGGGACGAGCAGTACTTC.

As DNA, the CDR3 is TGTGCCAGCAGCTTATATAGGACTAGCGGGACTCGAGGGGAGCAGTACTTC. It encodes CASSLYRTSGTRGEQYF. The chain is built from TRBV7-3 and TRBJ2-7; TRBD2 agrees at 12 bases. CDR1 and CDR2 (germline): SGHTA, FQGTGA. CDR3 length equals 17 residues. J lost 7 bases, V lost 2 bases, and 12 bases had no gene match.

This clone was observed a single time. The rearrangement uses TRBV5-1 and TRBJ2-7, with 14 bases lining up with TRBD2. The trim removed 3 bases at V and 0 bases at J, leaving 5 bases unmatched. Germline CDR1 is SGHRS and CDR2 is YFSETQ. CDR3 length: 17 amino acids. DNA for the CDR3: TGCGCCAGCAGCTGGGGGACTAGCGGGAGATTCTCCTACGAGCAGTACTTC. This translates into CASSWGTSGRFSYEQYF.

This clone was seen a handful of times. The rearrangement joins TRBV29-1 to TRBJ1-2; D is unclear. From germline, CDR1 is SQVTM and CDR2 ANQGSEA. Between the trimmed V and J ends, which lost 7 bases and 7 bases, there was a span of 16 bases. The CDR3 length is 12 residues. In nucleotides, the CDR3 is TGCAGCGCTTGGACTCAGGTCGGTGGCTACACCTTC. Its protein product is CSAWTQVGGYTF. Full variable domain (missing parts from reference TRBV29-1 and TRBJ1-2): SAVISQKPSRDICQRGTSLTIQCQVDSQVTMMFWYRQQPGQSLTLIATANQGSEATYESGFVIDKFPISRPNLTFSTLTVSNMSPEDSSIYLCSAWTQVGGYTFGSGTRLTVV.

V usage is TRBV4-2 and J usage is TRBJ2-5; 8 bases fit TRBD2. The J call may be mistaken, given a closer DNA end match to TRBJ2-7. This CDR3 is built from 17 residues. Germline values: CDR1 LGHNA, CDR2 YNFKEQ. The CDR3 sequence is CASSQDLRSGSSYEQYF. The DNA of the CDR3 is TGTGCCAGCAGCCAAGATTTGCGGAGCGGGAGCTCTTACGAGCAGTACTTC.

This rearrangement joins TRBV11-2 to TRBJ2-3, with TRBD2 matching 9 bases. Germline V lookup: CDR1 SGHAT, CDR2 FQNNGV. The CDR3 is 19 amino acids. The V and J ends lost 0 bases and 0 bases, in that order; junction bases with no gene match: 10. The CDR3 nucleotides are TGTGCCAGCAGCTTAGATCTAGGTAGCGGGAGTCGGAGCACAGATACGCAGTATTTT. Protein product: CASSLDLGSGSRSTDTQYF.

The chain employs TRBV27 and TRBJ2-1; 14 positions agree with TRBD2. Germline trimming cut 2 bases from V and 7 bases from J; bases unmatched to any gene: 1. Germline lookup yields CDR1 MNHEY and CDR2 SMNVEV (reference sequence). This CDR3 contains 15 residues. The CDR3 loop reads CASSLGTSGSNEQFF. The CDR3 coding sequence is TGTGCCAGCAGTTTAGGGACTAGCGGGAGTAATGAGCAGTTCTTC.

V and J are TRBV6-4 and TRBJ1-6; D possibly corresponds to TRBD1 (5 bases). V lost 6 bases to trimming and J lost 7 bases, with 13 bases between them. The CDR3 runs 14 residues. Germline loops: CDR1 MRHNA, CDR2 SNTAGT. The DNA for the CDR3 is TGTGCCAGCAGGGACAACTTCTGGAATTCACCCCTCCACTTT. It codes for CASRDNFWNSPLHF.

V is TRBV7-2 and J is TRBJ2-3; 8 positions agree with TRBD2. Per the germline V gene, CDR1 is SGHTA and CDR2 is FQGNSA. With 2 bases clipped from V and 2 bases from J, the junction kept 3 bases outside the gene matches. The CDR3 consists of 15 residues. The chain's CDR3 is CASSLTSGNTDTQYF. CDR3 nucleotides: TGTGCCAGCAGCTTAACTAGCGGAAACACAGATACGCAGTATTTT. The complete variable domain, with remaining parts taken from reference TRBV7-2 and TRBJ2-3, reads GAGVSQSPSNKVTEKGKDVELRCDPISGHTALYWYRQSLGQGLEFLIYFQGNSAPDKSGLPSDRFSAERTGGSVSTLTIQRTQQEDSAVYLCASSLTSGNTDTQYFGPGTRLTVL.

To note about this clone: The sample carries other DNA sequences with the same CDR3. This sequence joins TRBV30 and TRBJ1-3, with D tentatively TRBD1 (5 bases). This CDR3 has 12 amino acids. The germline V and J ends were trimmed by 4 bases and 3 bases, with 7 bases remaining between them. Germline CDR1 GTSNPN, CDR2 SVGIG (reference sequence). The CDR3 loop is CAWKTDGNTIYF. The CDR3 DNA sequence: TGTGCCTGGAAGACAGATGGAAACACCATATATTTT.

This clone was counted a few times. The DNA for the CDR3 is TGTGCCAGCAGCTTAGCCCGGGGGGGGGCTAGGGATGGCTACACCTTC. Its protein is CASSLARGGARDGYTF. This chain links TRBV13 with TRBJ1-2; D might be TRBD1 (6 bases). The germline CDR1 and CDR2 sequences are PRHDT and FYEKMQ (reference sequence). V was shortened by 1 base and J by 6 bases, with 18 bases between the two germline ends. There are 16 residues in the CDR3.

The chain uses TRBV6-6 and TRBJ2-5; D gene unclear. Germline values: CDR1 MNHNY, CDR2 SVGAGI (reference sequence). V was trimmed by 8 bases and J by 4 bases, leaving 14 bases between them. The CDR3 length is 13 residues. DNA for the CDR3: TGTGCCAGCGCCGTCACCCCCAGAGAGACCCAGTACTTC. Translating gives CASAVTPRETQYF.

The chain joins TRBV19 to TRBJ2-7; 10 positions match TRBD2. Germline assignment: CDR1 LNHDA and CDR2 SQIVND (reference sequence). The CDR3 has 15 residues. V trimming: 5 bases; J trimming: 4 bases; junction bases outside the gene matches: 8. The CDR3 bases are TGTGCCAGTAGTGTCTCCGGGACTAGCGCATACGAGCAGTACTTC. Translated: CASSVSGTSAYEQYF.

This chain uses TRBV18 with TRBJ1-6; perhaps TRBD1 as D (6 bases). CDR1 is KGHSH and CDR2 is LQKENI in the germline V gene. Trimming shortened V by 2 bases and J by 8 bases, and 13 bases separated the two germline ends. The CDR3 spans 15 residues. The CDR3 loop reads CASSPLQGRDSPLHF. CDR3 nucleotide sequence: TGTGCCAGCTCACCATTACAGGGCCGGGATTCACCCCTCCACTTT.